Shown below are 31 T cell receptor beta chains from a single sample sequenced in a study of glioma-infiltrating T cells after dendritic cell vaccination. Profiled with immunoSEQ multiplex PCR; TCRdb holds only in-frame clones, not every one. The sample has roughly 83,000 clones, 85% to 90% seen once; the top ten hold about a sixth. The sample consisted of blood, taken before dendritic cell vaccination. The receptors come from a human donor with glioblastoma.

This chain uses TRBV5-4 with TRBJ1-1; D is ambiguous. The CDR3 sequence is 14 residues long. CDR1 SGHNT and CDR2 YYREEE come from the germline V gene (reference sequence). The ends were cut back, 0 bases at V and 2 bases at J, with 8 bases in the middle. The CDR3 DNA reads TGTGCCAGCAGCTTGGTAGGAGGCAACACTGAAGCTTTCTTT. Translating gives CASSLVGGNTEAFF.

The rearrangement joins TRBV5-1 to TRBJ1-3, with 8 bases matching TRBD1. The CDR3 runs 17 residues. Germline V CDR1 and CDR2: SGHRS, YFSETQ. Trimming at V came to 1 base and at J to 0 bases, leaving 6 bases not matched to a gene. CDR3 residues: CASSLPRDRSSGNTIYF. The CDR3 nucleotides are TGCGCCAGCAGCTTGCCGCGGGACAGGAGCTCTGGAAACACCATATATTTT.

The genes are TRBV7-9 and TRBJ1-2; maybe TRBD1 (6 bases). The V end lost 0 bases, the J end lost 8 bases, and 13 bases lay between the germline ends. The CDR3 runs to 14 residues. Germline V CDR1 and CDR2: SEHNR, FQNEAQ (reference sequence). CDR3 coding DNA: TGTGCCAGCAGCTTAGCGCAGGGGATCGCAGGCTACACCTTC. It is translated as CASSLAQGIAGYTF.

The J gene is TRBJ2-2, the V gene TRBV7-8; 11 nucleotides match TRBD2. The CDR3 runs to 16 residues. V was clipped by 3 bases and J by 6 bases; unmatched bases: 6. From germline, CDR1 is SGHVS and CDR2 FQNEAQ. The CDR3 DNA reads as TGTGCCAGCAGCTTTACTAGCGGGAGTGGGCCCGGGGAGCTGTTTTTT. It translates to CASSFTSGSGPGELFF.

The V and J genes are TRBV2 and TRBJ2-3; D perhaps matches TRBD2 (7 bases). Germline loops: CDR1 SNHLY, CDR2 FYNNEI. The CDR3 is 16 residues long. Trimming pared 7 bases from V and 1 base from J, leaving 18 bases between. CDR3 protein: CASIKEGGGRTDTQYF. For the CDR3, the DNA is TGTGCCAGCATCAAAGAGGGGGGGGGACGCACAGATACGCAGTATTTT.

The chain joins TRBV10-3 to TRBJ1-6; weak D call: TRBD1 (6 bases). The CDR3 totals 16 residues. CDR1 and CDR2 (germline): ENHRY, SYGVKD. V lost 3 bases to trimming and J lost 7 bases, with 16 bases between them. CDR3 nucleotides: TGTGCCATCAGTGATCAGGGGATGGGAGGGAATTCACCCCTCCACTTT. Its translation: CAISDQGMGGNSPLHF.

The chain combines TRBV2 with TRBJ2-7; 9 bases fit TRBD2. Unmatched junction bases numbered 6, after V lost 8 bases and J lost 1 base. Germline CDR1 is SNHLY and CDR2 is FYNNEI. This CDR3 contains 14 residues. This CDR3 is CASAGGRGSYEQYF. CDR3 in DNA: TGTGCCAGCGCGGGGGGGAGGGGGTCCTACGAGCAGTACTTC.

The chain is built from TRBV11-2 and TRBJ2-7; D gene unclear. This CDR3 region has 16 residues. V lost 2 bases and J 0 bases, leaving 14 bases between the germline ends. The germline gives CDR1 SGHAT, CDR2 FQNNGV. CDR3 DNA sequence: TGTGCCAGCAGCTTACTTGGCGAGGAGACCTCCTACGAGCAGTACTTC. Amino acid sequence: CASSLLGEETSYEQYF.

The chain carries TRBV7-2 and TRBJ1-5; D not certain. The CDR3 extends over 16 amino acids. V was shortened by 4 bases and J by 0 bases, with 13 bases between the two germline ends. The germline gives CDR1 SGHTA, CDR2 FQGNSA. In nucleotides, the CDR3 is TGTGCCAGCAGCTCATACAGAACCTCTAGCAATCAGCCCCAGCATTTT. This sequence encodes CASSSYRTSSNQPQHF.

The chain's CDR3 is CASRAAGGSYEQYF. The CDR3 DNA sequence: TGCGCCAGCAGGGCGGCCGGGGGCTCCTACGAGCAGTACTTC. The chain couples TRBV5-1 to TRBJ2-7, with D maybe TRBD2 (6 bases). Trimming removed 5 bases from V and 0 bases from J, with 12 bases in between. The germline V gene has CDR1 SGHRS and CDR2 YFSETQ. The CDR3 spans 14 residues.

CDR3 residues: CASSQGYRRTGEYQETQYF. The CDR3 DNA is TGTGCCAGCAGCCAAGGATATCGGAGGACAGGCGAATACCAAGAGACCCAGTACTTC. V gene TRBV4-2 combines with J gene TRBJ2-5; 7 bases map to TRBD1. The germline V gene has CDR1 LGHNA and CDR2 YNFKEQ. After removal of 1 base from V and 0 bases from J, the junction contained 14 bases not matched to a gene. The CDR3 length is 19 residues.

This chain joins TRBV4-1 and TRBJ2-1; 8 bases agree with TRBD1. With V trimmed by 1 base and J by 8 bases, 4 bases remained unmatched. The germline gives CDR1 MGHRA, CDR2 YSYEKL. The CDR3 has 14 residues. CDR3 protein: CASSQGRTGYEQFF. The CDR3 coding sequence is TGCGCCAGCAGCCAAGGTAGGACAGGGTATGAGCAGTTCTTC.

The genes are TRBV6-6 and TRBJ1-1; 7 nucleotides match TRBD1. CDR3 size: 13 residues. V gave up 2 bases and J gave up 7 bases; unmatched junction bases: 4. Germline CDR1 MNHNY, CDR2 SVGAGI (reference sequence). CDR3 protein: CASSYRTGIEAFF. The CDR3 bases are TGTGCCAGCAGTTACCGGACAGGTATTGAAGCTTTCTTT.

The chain carries TRBV27 and TRBJ2-5, with 11 bases lining up with TRBD1. The CDR3 spans 15 residues. With V trimmed by 4 bases and J by 5 bases, 6 bases remained unmatched. Germline V gene data show CDR1 as MNHEY and CDR2 as SMNVEV (reference sequence). The CDR3 DNA reads as TGTGCCAGCAGTTATCGGACAGGGGGCCTGGAGACCCAGTACTTC. Its protein is CASSYRTGGLETQYF.

The CDR3 is CASSFQGSASYEQYF. The CDR3 coding sequence is TGTGCCAGCAGCTTTCAGGGGTCCGCCTCCTACGAGCAGTACTTC. This sequence joins TRBV11-2 and TRBJ2-7; a possible D gene is TRBD1 (6 bases). The CDR3 runs 15 residues. Trimming left V 3 bases short and J 0 bases short, with 12 bases between. CDR1 is SGHAT, CDR2 FQNNGV, per germline.

This chain uses TRBV6-6 with TRBJ1-1; D gene unclear. CDR3 length equals 14 residues. The germline V gene has CDR1 MNHNY and CDR2 SVGAGI (reference sequence). The V end was cut by 8 bases, the J end by 0 bases, with 13 bases between. CDR3 sequence reads: CASQPSGLNTEAFF. For the CDR3, the DNA is TGTGCCAGCCAGCCCTCAGGCCTGAACACTGAAGCTTTCTTT.

As DNA, the CDR3 is TGTGCCAGCAGCCCCTCAGCGGGGGACAGGGATATGAATAGCAATCAGCCCCAGCATTTT. This gives the protein CASSPSAGDRDMNSNQPQHF. The V call is TRBV7-3, the J call TRBJ1-5, with 9 nucleotides matching TRBD1. The V segment lost 5 bases and the J segment 0 bases; nucleotides outside the gene matches: 17. The CDR3 length is 20 residues. CDR1 SGHTA and CDR2 FQGTGA come from the germline V gene.

The chain links TRBV4-1 to TRBJ2-3, with D maybe TRBD2 (6 bases). V was cut by 0 bases and J by 4 bases, with 11 bases left in between. From germline, CDR1 is MGHRA and CDR2 YSYEKL. The CDR3 has 15 amino acids. The CDR3 nucleotides read TGCGCCAGCAGCCAAGAAAGGCGGGGTGCAGATACGCAGTATTTT. The encoded protein is CASSQERRGADTQYF.

The rearrangement joins TRBV7-2 to TRBJ1-1, with TRBD1 as a possible D gene (6 bases). The CDR3 length is 12 residues. Per the germline V gene, CDR1 is SGHTA and CDR2 is FQGNSA. Trimming removed 0 bases from V and 11 bases from J, with 10 bases in between. In DNA form, the CDR3 reads TGTGCCAGCAGCTTAGCGGGCAGGGGCGCTTTCTTT. Translating gives CASSLAGRGAFF.

This sequence joins TRBV19 and TRBJ2-1; TRBD2 matches 12 bases. The V and J ends lost 6 bases and 8 bases, in that order; junction bases with no gene match: 11. This CDR3 is 16 amino acids long. From germline, CDR1 is LNHDA and CDR2 SQIVND (reference sequence). CDR3 region: CASRFSSGGAWDEQFF. The DNA for the CDR3 is TGTGCCAGTAGGTTCTCTAGCGGGGGGGCCTGGGATGAGCAGTTCTTC.

The rearrangement links TRBV7-2 to TRBJ2-7; 8 positions agree with TRBD2. CDR3 size: 16 residues. The J segment lost 3 bases and the V segment lost 5 bases, leaving 12 bases of the junction unmatched. Germline V gives CDR1 SGHTA, CDR2 FQGNSA. The CDR3 is CASSPQVAGGDYEQYF. DNA of the CDR3: TGTGCCAGCAGCCCCCAGGTTGCGGGAGGAGACTACGAGCAGTACTTC.

The rearrangement uses TRBV4-1 and TRBJ2-7, with 9 bases matching TRBD2. The trim removed 0 bases at V and 6 bases at J, leaving 3 bases unmatched. The CDR3 has 14 residues. Germline CDR1 and CDR2: MGHRA and YSYEKL. CDR3 sequence reads: CASSQEGLAIEQYF. The DNA for the CDR3 is TGCGCCAGCAGCCAAGAGGGACTAGCTATCGAGCAGTACTTC.

The rearrangement joins TRBV9 to TRBJ2-1, with 14 bases aligning to TRBD2. The CDR3 is 17 amino acids. Germline V gene sequence: CDR1 SGDLS, CDR2 YYNGEE. The V and J ends lost 5 bases and 5 bases, in that order; junction bases with no gene match: 9. The CDR3 sequence: CASRLGLAGAGNNEQFF. The CDR3 nucleotides are TGTGCCAGCAGACTGGGACTAGCGGGAGCCGGGAACAATGAGCAGTTCTTC.

This chain uses TRBV7-8 with TRBJ2-3, with TRBD1 matching 8 bases. J lost 4 bases, V lost 3 bases, and 15 bases had no gene match. The CDR3 contains 18 residues. Germline-derived CDR1 and CDR2 are SGHVS and FQNEAQ. CDR3 nucleotides: TGTGCCAGCAGCTTGAATCCCCGGGACAGGTTTAGTGCAGATACGCAGTATTTT. It specifies CASSLNPRDRFSADTQYF.

V and J are TRBV7-2 and TRBJ2-5, with TRBD2 as a possible D gene (8 bases). The CDR3 contains 15 residues. The germline V gene has CDR1 SGHTA and CDR2 FQGNSA. V was clipped by 5 bases and J by 5 bases, with 18 bases between them. The CDR3 sequence: CASSQGGGRRETQYF. The CDR3 region has the DNA TGTGCCAGCAGCCAGGGGGGCGGGAGGAGGGAGACCCAGTACTTC. The entire variable domain, with the rest obtained from reference TRBV7-2 and TRBJ2-5, is as follows: GAGVSQSPSNKVTEKGKDVELRCDPISGHTALYWYRQSLGQGLEFLIYFQGNSAPDKSGLPSDRFSAERTGGSVSTLTIQRTQQEDSAVYLCASSQGGGRRETQYFGPGTRLLVL.

The CDR3 loop is CAWNGGGPDTQYF. CDR3 DNA: TGTGCCTGGAACGGGGGAGGCCCAGATACGCAGTATTTT. The chain combines TRBV30 with TRBJ2-3, with TRBD2 as a possible D gene (6 bases). Per germline, CDR1 GTSNPN and CDR2 SVGIG (reference sequence). The germline V and J ends were trimmed by 4 bases and 4 bases, with 12 bases remaining between them. The CDR3 runs 13 residues.

J is TRBJ1-4 and V is TRBV9; perhaps TRBD1 as D (5 bases). The V gene lost 3 bases and the J gene lost 6 bases, with 15 bases spanning the gap. The CDR3 is 15 residues long. Germline V gene sequence: CDR1 SGDLS, CDR2 YYNGEE. The CDR3, as DNA: TGTGCCAGCAGCGGCCAGGGACTCGGTGATGAAAAACTGTTTTTT. Translation: CASSGQGLGDEKLFF.

The V and J genes are TRBV6-1 and TRBJ2-1; TRBD1 aligns across 7 bases. CDR1 and CDR2 (germline): MNHNS, SASEGT. The CDR3 has 15 residues. Trimming cost V 5 bases and J 9 bases; bases outside gene matches: 13. CDR3 sequence: CASSTGQAVVGEQFF. DNA for the CDR3: TGTGCCAGCAGTACCGGACAGGCGGTGGTAGGTGAGCAGTTCTTC.

The J gene is TRBJ1-2, the V gene TRBV7-9, with 9 positions matching TRBD1. Unmatched junction bases numbered 17, after V lost 3 bases and J lost 6 bases. CDR3 size: 18 residues. CDR1 SEHNR and CDR2 FQNEAQ come from the germline V gene (reference sequence). The CDR3 reads CASSLETGTGLLSDGYTF. The CDR3 DNA reads TGTGCCAGCAGCTTGGAGACCGGGACAGGGCTACTCTCGGATGGCTACACCTTC.

This chain connects TRBV19 to TRBJ2-3; TRBD2 is a possible D gene (5 bases). V dropped 5 bases and J dropped 4 bases, with 16 bases sitting between them. This CDR3 is built from 15 residues. CDR1 and CDR2 (germline): LNHDA, SQIVND (reference sequence). The CDR3 bases are TGTGCCAGTAGTTTCTACGGACTGGCGCCAGATACGCAGTATTTT. This sequence encodes CASSFYGLAPDTQYF. The whole variable domain, remainder taken from reference TRBV19 and TRBJ2-3, is DGGITQSPKYLFRKEGQNVTLSCEQNLNHDAMYWYRQDPGQGLRLIYYSQIVNDFQKGDIAEGYSVSREKKESFPLTVTSAQKNPTAFYLCASSFYGLAPDTQYFGPGTRLTVL.

V gene TRBV29-1 combines with J gene TRBJ2-1; D is perhaps TRBD1 (5 bases). Germline loops: CDR1 SQVTM, CDR2 ANQGSEA. The CDR3 loop spans 14 amino acids. V was shortened by 3 bases and J by 4 bases, with 13 bases between the two germline ends. The CDR3 here is CSVEATGLYNEQFF. The CDR3 DNA is TGCAGCGTTGAGGCTACAGGCCTATACAATGAGCAGTTCTTC.